The entry below describes one TCR beta chain. The data are from a study of shared clonotypes between healthy human individuals. The assay was immunoSEQ multiplex PCR, and TCRdb's table has in-frame clones only and misses some. Of hundreds of thousands of clones in the sample, approximately 79% were seen once. Germline trimming cut 10 bases from V and 3 bases from J; bases unmatched to any gene: 9. CDR1 and CDR2 (germline): MNHEY, SVGAGI. The CDR3 sequence is 13 residues long. Material for sequencing was memory CD4+ T cells sorted from blood. As for subset: CD45RA-negative fraction. The receptor was isolated from a woman under 40 in good health. The V and J genes are TRBV6-5 and TRBJ2-7; 7 bases line up with TRBD2. The CDR3 DNA sequence: TGTGCCACCGCAAGCGGGATCGACTACGAGCAGTACTTC. This encodes CATASGIDYEQYF.